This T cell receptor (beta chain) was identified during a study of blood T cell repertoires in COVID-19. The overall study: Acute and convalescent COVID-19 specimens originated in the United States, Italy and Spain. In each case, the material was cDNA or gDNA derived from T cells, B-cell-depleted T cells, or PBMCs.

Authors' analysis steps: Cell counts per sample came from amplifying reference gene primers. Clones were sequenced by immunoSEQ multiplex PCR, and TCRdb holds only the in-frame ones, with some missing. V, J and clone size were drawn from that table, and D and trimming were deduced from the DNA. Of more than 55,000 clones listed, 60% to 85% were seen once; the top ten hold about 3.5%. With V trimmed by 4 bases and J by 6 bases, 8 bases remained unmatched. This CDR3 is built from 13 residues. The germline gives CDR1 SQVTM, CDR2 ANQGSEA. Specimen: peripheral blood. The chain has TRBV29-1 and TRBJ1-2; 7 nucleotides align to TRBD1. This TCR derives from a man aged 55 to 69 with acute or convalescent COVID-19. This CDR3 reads CSVGRQGEDGYTF. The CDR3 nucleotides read TGCAGCGTTGGAAGACAGGGAGAGGATGGCTACACCTTC.